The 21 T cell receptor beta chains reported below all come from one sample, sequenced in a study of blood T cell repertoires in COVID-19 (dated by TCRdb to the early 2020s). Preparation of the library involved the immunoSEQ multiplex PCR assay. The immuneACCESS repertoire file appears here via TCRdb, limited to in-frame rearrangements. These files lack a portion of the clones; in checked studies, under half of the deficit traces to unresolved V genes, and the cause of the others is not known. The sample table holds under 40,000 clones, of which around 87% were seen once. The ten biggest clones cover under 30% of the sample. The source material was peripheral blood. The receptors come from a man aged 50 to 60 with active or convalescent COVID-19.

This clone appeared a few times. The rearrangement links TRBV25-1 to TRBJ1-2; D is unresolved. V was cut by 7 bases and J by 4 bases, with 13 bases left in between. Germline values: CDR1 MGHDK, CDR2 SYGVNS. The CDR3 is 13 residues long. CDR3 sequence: CASNRPRVYGYTF. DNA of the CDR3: TGTGCCAGCAATAGGCCACGGGTCTATGGCTACACCTTC.

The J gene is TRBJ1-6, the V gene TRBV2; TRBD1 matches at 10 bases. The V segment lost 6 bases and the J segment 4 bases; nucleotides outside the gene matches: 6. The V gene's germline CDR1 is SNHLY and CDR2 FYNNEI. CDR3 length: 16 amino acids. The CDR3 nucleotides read TGTGCCAGCAGAGGGACAGGGGCTAGTTATAATTCACCCCTCCACTTT. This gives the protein CASRGTGASYNSPLHF.

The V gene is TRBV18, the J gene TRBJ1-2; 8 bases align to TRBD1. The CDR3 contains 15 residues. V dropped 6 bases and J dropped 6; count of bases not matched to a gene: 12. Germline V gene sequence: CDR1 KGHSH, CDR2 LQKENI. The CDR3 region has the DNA TGTGCCAGCTCGTCTAGACAGGGGAGTCCCAATGGCTACACCTTC. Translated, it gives CASSSRQGSPNGYTF.

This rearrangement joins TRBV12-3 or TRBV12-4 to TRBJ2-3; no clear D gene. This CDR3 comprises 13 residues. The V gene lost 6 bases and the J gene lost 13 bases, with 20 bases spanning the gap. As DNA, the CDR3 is TGTGCCAGCAGCAAGAGACAAGACCGTCGCGAGTATTTT. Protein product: CASSKRQDRREYF.

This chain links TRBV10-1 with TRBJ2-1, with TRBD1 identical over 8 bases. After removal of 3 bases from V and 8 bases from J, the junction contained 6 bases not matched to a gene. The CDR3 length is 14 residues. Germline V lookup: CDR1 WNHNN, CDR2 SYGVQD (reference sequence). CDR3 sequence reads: CASSEAGQGHEQFF. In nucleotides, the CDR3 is TGCGCCAGCAGTGAAGCTGGACAGGGCCATGAGCAGTTCTTC.

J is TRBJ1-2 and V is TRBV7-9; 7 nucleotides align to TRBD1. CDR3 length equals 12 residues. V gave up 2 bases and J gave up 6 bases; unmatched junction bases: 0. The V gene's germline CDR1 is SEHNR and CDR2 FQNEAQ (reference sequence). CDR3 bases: TGTGCCAGCAGCTTAAGGGGGCATGGCTACACCTTC. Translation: CASSLRGHGYTF.

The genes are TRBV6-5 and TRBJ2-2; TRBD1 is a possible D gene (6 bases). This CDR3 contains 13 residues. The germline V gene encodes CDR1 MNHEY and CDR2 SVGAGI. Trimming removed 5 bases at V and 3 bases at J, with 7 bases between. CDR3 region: CASSQGYTGELFF. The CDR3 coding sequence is TGTGCCAGCAGTCAGGGGTACACCGGGGAGCTGTTTTTT.

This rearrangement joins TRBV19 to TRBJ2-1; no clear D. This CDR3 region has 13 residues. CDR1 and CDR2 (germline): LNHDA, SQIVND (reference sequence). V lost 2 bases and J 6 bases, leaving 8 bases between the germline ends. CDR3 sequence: CASSIWPTNEQFF. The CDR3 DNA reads TGTGCCAGTAGTATATGGCCCACCAATGAGCAGTTCTTC.

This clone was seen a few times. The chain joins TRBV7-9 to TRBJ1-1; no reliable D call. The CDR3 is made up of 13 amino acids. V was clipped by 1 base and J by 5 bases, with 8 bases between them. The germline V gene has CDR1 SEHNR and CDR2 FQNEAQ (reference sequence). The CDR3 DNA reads TGTGCCAGCAGCTTAGAAGCGGCTACTGAAGCTTTCTTT. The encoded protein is CASSLEAATEAFF.

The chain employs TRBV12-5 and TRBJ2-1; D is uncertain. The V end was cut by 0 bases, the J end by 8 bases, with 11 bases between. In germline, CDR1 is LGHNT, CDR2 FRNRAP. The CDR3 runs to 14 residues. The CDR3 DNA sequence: TGTGCTAGTGGTTTGGTACAAAGATCCCATGAGCAGTTCTTC. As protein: CASGLVQRSHEQFF. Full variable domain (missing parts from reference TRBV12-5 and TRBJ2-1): DARVTQTPRHKVTEMGQEVTMRCQPILGHNTVFWYRQTMMQGLELLAYFRNRAPLDDSGMPKDRFSAEMPDATLATLKIQPSEPRDSAVYFCASGLVQRSHEQFFGPGTRLTVL.

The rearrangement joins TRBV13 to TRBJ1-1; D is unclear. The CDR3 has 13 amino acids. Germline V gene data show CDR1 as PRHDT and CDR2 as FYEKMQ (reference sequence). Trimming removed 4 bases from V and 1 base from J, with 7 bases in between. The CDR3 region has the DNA TGTGCCAGCAGCTCCAACACGAACACTGAAGCTTTCTTT. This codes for CASSSNTNTEAFF. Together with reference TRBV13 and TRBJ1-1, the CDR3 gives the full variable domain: AAGVIQSPRHLIKEKRETATLKCYPIPRHDTVYWYQQGPGQDPQFLISFYEKMQSDKGSIPDRFSAQQFSDYHSELNMSSLELGDSALYFCASSSNTNTEAFFGQGTRLTVV.

CDR3 protein: CASAAGGLNNQPQHF. DNA for the CDR3: TGTGCCAGCGCCGCAGGGGGGTTAAACAATCAGCCCCAGCATTTT. The J gene is TRBJ1-5, the V gene TRBV27; 7 bases match TRBD1. The CDR3 is made up of 15 amino acids. CDR1 and CDR2 from the germline V gene are MNHEY and SMNVEV (reference sequence). J was trimmed by 3 bases and V by 8 bases; bases with no gene match: 10.

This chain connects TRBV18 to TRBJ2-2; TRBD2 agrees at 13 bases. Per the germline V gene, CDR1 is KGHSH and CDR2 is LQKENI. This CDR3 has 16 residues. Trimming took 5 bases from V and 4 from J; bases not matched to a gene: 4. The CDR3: CASSATSGRATGELFF. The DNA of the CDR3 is TGTGCCAGCTCAGCAACTAGCGGGAGGGCCACCGGGGAGCTGTTTTTT.

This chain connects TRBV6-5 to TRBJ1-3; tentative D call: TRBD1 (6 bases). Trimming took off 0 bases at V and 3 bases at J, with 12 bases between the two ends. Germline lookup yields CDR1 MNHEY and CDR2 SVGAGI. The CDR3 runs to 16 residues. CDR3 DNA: TGTGCCAGCAGTTACTCACCGGGGGGCATTGGAAACACCATATATTTT. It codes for CASSYSPGGIGNTIYF.

The CDR3 region has the DNA TGTGCCAGCAGGAAACTAGCGGGACAATCCTACAATGAGCAGTTCTTC. Translating gives CASRKLAGQSYNEQFF. The chain recombines TRBV4-2 with TRBJ2-1, with 10 bases lining up with TRBD2. The CDR3 has 16 residues. Losses at the gene ends were 6 bases for V and 1 base for J; bases not matched to a gene: 6. Germline-derived CDR1 and CDR2 are LGHNA and YNFKEQ.

The CDR3 reads CASSRGLAGNEQFF. The CDR3 bases are TGTGCCAGCAGCCGCGGACTAGCCGGGAATGAGCAGTTCTTC. The chain has TRBV3-1 (or the pseudogene TRBV3-2) and TRBJ2-1, with 8 bases that match TRBD2. CDR1 LGHDT and CDR2 YNNKEL come from the germline V gene (reference sequence). This CDR3 has 14 residues. Trimming cost V 4 bases and J 7 bases; bases outside gene matches: 6.

The DNA of the CDR3 is TGTGCCAGCAGCTCCGGGACAGGGAGCGAAAAACTGTTTTTT. Amino acids: CASSSGTGSEKLFF. This rearrangement joins TRBV13 to TRBJ1-4; 9 nucleotides agree with TRBD1. The germline gives CDR1 PRHDT, CDR2 FYEKMQ (reference sequence). V shed 4 bases and J 8 bases; nucleotides not matched to a gene: 5. The CDR3 has 14 amino acids. Looking up the rest from reference TRBV13 and TRBJ1-4 gives the full variable domain: AAGVIQSPRHLIKEKRETATLKCYPIPRHDTVYWYQQGPGQDPQFLISFYEKMQSDKGSIPDRFSAQQFSDYHSELNMSSLELGDSALYFCASSSGTGSEKLFFGSGTQLSVL.

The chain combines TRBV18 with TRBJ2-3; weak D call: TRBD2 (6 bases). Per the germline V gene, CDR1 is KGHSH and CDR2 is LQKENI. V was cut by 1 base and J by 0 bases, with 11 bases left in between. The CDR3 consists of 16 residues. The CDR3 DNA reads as TGTGCCAGCTCACCACAAACGGGAGCTAGCACAGATACGCAGTATTTT. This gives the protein CASSPQTGASTDTQYF.

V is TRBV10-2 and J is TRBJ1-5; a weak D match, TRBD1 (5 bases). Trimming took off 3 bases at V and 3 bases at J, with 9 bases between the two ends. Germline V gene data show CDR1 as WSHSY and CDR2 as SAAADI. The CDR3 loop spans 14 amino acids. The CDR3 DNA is TGCGCCAGCAGTGACCCTGGACACAATCAGCCCCAGCATTTT. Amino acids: CASSDPGHNQPQHF.

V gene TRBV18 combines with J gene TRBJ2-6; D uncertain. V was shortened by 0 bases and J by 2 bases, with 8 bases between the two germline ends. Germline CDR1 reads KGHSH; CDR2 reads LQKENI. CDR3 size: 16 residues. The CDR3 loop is CASSPPHRTGANVLTF. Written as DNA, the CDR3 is TGTGCCAGCTCACCACCGCACAGAACTGGGGCCAACGTCCTGACTTTC.

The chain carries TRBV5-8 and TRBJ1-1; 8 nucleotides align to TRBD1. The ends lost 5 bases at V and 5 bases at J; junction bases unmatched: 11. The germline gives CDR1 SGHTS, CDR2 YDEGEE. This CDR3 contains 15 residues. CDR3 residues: CASRRLDRVGTEAFF. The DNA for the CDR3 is TGTGCCAGCAGGCGCCTGGACAGGGTTGGGACTGAAGCTTTCTTT.